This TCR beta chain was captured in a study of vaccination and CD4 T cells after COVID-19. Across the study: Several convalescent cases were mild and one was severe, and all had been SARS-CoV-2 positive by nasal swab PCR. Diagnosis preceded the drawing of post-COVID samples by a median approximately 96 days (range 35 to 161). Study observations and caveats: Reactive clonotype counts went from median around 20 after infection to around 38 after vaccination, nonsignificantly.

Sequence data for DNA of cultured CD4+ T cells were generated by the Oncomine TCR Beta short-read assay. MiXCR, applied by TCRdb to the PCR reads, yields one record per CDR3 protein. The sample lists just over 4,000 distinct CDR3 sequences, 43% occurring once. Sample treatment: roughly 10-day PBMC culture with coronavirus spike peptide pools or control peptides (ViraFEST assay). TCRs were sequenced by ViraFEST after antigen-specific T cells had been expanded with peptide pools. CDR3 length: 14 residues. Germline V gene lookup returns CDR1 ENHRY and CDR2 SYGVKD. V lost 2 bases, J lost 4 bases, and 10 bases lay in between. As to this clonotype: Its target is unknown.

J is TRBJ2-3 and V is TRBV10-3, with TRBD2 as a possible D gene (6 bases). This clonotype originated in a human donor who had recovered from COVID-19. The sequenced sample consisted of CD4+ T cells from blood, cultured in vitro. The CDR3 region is CAISETSLADTQYF. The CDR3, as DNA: TGTGCCATCAGTGAGACTAGCCTCGCAGATACGCAGTATTTT.